Sequencing of this TCR beta chain was carried out in a study of T-cell reconstitution after alpha-beta-depleted transplantation in children. Broader study findings: It was reported that alpha-beta T cells came from several hundred expanded graft clones (about two months after transplant). Certain patients had high TCRbeta diversity at day 60, and it came from recipient T cells and thymic progenitors that survived. When one year had passed after transplant, most T-cell counts and diversity came from newly produced T cells.

Molecular barcoding with unique molecular identifiers was used for the TCRbeta library. TCRdb reanalysed the PCR reads using MiXCR and keeps one entry per CDR3 protein. The repertoire holds about 300,000 distinct CDR3 sequences, with 6% to 10% as singletons. As for this clonotype: Its cognate antigen is unknown.

The V segment lost 3 bases and the J segment 2 bases; nucleotides outside the gene matches: 7. This CDR3 is built from 15 residues. Germline loops: CDR1 SGDLS, CDR2 YYNGEE. The TCR sequence derives from a female patient aged 2 to 10 who had a stem cell transplant for Fanconi anemia, so the T cells may come from the graft donor. The chain uses TRBV9 and TRBJ2-7, with TRBD2 identical over 8 bases. The specimen was peripheral blood, collected 360 days after TCRalphabeta/CD19-depleted stem cell transplant. The CDR3 region is CASSAGGEGAYEQYF. The CDR3 DNA sequence: TGTGCCAGCAGCGCCGGGGGGGAGGGAGCCTACGAGCAGTACTTC.